This TCR beta chain was identified during a study of T cells after posttransplantation cyclophosphamide (dated by TCRdb to the mid-2010s). Describing the broader study: The study tracked T cell repertoire reconstitution by TRB sequencing after myeloablative bone marrow transplantation using posttransplantation cyclophosphamide as GVHD prophylaxis. Blood from every one of the 30 to 35 PTCy patients who had 1-year posttransplant specimens underwent TRB sequencing. Samples from some 33 PTCy-treated patients and approximately 16 related bone marrow donors of those patients were subjected to antigen receptor sequencing. Because TRA and TRB clonality correlated tightly in 10 or so samples, later TCR analyses were limited to TRB. Public TRB sequences were checked against a database of over 3,600 sequences associated with responses to pathogens, tumor antigens, self-antigens and alloantigens. In 3 patients, TRB sequencing was also performed on up to roughly 3 more blood samples taken 2 to 5.2 years after transplant, and in a handful of patients, pretransplant blood was also TRB-sequenced. Study-level results and caveats: The TRB repertoires of T cells infiltrating skin or the GI tract showed only limited overlap with the TRB repertoires found in blood. At 1-2 months, donor-recipient similarity was low but rose over the first year, and the later blood repertoires were often dominated by donor CD8+ memory clones. Across under 50 patients, recipient CMV seropositivity and CMV reactivation were highly associated with TRB clonality; PTCy diversity was similar to CNI/methotrexate controls.

Genomic DNA was the input for TRB sequencing, which was run either with the immunoSEQ assay at survey resolution or with the hsTCRB kit. In the authors' own workflow: The immunoSEQ software handled the initial read processing, while the LymphoSeq R package was used for the repertoire analyses. Clonality was computed as 1 minus normalized Shannon entropy, and a Gini coefficient was also calculated for each TRB dataset. Phenotypes of unsorted samples were inferred by mapping TRB sequences from sorted subsets of the recipient or donor onto the same recipient's unsorted samples. TCRdb stores this immuneACCESS table with in-frame sequences only. Part of the clones is absent; in the studies checked, under half of the shortfall reflects unresolved V genes, and no reason is known for the rest. V, J and clone size reflect that table, while D and trimming were determined from the DNA. The sample table lists tens of thousands of clones, about 86% of them with a count of one. The top ten clones comprise 2.8% of the sample.

The PTCy-treated patients were enrolled in a prospective multi-institutional clinical trial. Peripheral blood and bone marrow mononuclear cells were isolated by Ficoll-Hypaque density centrifugation and cryopreserved. V loses 3 bases, J loses 9 bases, and the germline ends lie 11 bases apart. CDR1 and CDR2, per the germline V gene, are SGDLS and YYNGEE. From cysteine to phenylalanine, the CDR3 is 12 amino acids long. Only the CDR3 portion is preserved as DNA: 36 bases, with reading frame beginning at the first base. On this clone itself: Its antigen target is currently unknown. There are no base qualities to consult, and no much larger clone falls within one base.

The chain is made from TRBV9 and TRBJ2-3, with a weak D call of TRBD1 (6 bases match). Sequencing was carried out using PBMCs. This clonotype was obtained from a man under 40 with a blood cancer, CMV-positive, and with a related stem cell donor. At the DNA level, the sequence is TGTGCCAGCAGCGGAACAGGGACCACGCAGTATTTT. This encodes CASSGTGTTQYF.